This T cell receptor (beta chain) appears in the sequencing data of a study of blood T cells in healthy people across ages. Findings of the study overall: A roughly linear fall in TCR beta diversity per million T cells was seen with increasing age. Diversity of TCR beta correlated strongly with naive T cell percentage.

Total RNA extracted from each sample amounted to at least 6 micrograms. Then a second PCR, running about 6 to 12 cycles, was carried out with a sample-barcoded 5' primer and a J-beta primer mix. The authors tagged each cDNA molecule using a template-switch adaptor with 12 random nucleotides. TCRdb re-analysed the 5' RACE reads in MiXCR, keeping a single row per CDR3 protein. Here the sample spans hundreds of thousands of distinct CDR3 sequences, roughly 64% being singletons. With respect to this clonotype: The antigen is unknown.

CDR1 and CDR2 from the germline V gene are SGHVS and FQNEAQ. The V end was cut by 0 bases, the J end by 5 bases, with 13 bases between. The CDR3 is 15 amino acids. The chain combines TRBV7-8 with TRBJ1-1, with D perhaps matching TRBD1 (5 bases). This clonotype was obtained from a man aged 30 to 39 in good health. Sequencing used blood. The CDR3 loop is CASSLAVGGGTEAFF. The CDR3 DNA reads TGTGCCAGCAGCTTAGCGGTCGGGGGAGGAACTGAAGCTTTCTTT.